This T cell receptor (beta chain) appears in the sequencing data of a study of cytomegalovirus exposure and HLA in healthy donors. Germline V gene data show CDR1 as SGHKS and CDR2 as YYEKEE (reference sequence). Trimming left V 6 bases short and J 2 bases short, with 10 bases between. The length of the CDR3 is 13 residues. TCRdb's copy holds only in-frame clones and misses some; the assay was immunoSEQ multiplex PCR. The table includes 120,000 or so clones, approximately 91% detected once. Specimen: PBMCs. The chain carries TRBV5-5 and TRBJ2-3, with a weak D call TRBD1 (6 bases). This sequence was found in a woman aged 18-30 years in good health and CMV-seronegative. This CDR3 is CASKTGDTDTQYF. In DNA form, the CDR3 reads TGTGCCAGCAAGACAGGAGACACAGATACGCAGTATTTT.